This T cell receptor (beta chain) was identified in a study of STAT5B mutations in CD4+ large granular lymphocyte leukemia. Points from the study as a whole: Roughly 27% of private leukemic clonotypes occurred rarely in other patients' non-leukemic repertoires.

Data came from immunoSEQ multiplex PCR; TCRdb stores just in-frame clones and leaves some out. This sample has around 38,000 clones, with 70% to 90% found just once. For this clone: Its antigen remains unknown.

This receptor was obtained from a human donor in good health. The specimen sequenced was CD4+ T cells from blood buffy coats.

CDR3 sequence (DNA): TGTGCCAGCAGCTTGGAAGGGGCTCATCAGCCCCAGCATTTT. The encoded protein is CASSLEGAHQPQHF. V and J are TRBV5-5 and TRBJ1-5, with a weak D call TRBD1 (5 bases). The CDR3 spans 14 residues. The V gene's germline CDR1 is SGHKS and CDR2 YYEKEE (reference sequence). V lost 0 bases and J 5 bases, leaving 9 bases between the germline ends.